The present entry profiles one TCR beta chain with its context. Its antigen is unidentified. These data originate in a study of CD8+ T cells in alopecia areata. Study-wide context: The study gave treated patients oral tofacitinib at 5 to 10 mg twice daily. Study results and caveats: Scalp clonality and expanded CD8+ clones among the top 100 showed significant decreases with tofacitinib.

The sequencing template was cDNA reverse transcribed from extracted RNA. Data came from immunoSEQ multiplex PCR; TCRdb stores just in-frame clones and leaves some out. The data contain 110,000 to 150,000 clones, more than 85% of them seen just once; the ten biggest clones take up around 13%. CDR1 is MNHEY and CDR2 is SMNVEV in the germline V gene (reference sequence). Losses at the gene ends were 7 bases for V and 0 bases for J; bases not matched to a gene: 9. There are 17 residues in the CDR3. Treatment here: oral pan-JAK inhibitor, 5-10 mg twice daily. This chain uses TRBV27 with TRBJ2-1, with 10 positions matching TRBD2. The specimen comprised CD8+ T cells sorted from blood, sampled at week 4, from a patient treated with tofacitinib. The origin of this receptor is a human donor with alopecia areata. CDR3 in DNA: TGTGCCAGCATCGGGAGAGCGGGGGGGAGCTCCTACAATGAGCAGTTCTTC. It codes for CASIGRAGGSSYNEQFF.